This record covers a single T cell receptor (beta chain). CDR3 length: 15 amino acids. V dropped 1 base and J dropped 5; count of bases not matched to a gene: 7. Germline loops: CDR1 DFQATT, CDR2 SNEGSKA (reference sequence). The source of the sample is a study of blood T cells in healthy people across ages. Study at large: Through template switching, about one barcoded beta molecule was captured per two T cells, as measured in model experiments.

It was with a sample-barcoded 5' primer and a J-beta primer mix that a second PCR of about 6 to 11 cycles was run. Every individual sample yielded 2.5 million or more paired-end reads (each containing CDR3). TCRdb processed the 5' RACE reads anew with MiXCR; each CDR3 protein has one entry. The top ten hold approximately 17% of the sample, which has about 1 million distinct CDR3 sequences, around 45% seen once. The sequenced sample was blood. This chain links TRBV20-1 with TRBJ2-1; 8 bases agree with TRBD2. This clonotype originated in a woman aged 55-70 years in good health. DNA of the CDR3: TGCAGTGCTAGAGGGAATAGCGGGGCCAACAATGAGCAGTTCTTC. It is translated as CSARGNSGANNEQFF.